Below, one TCR beta chain is given with its context. Its binding antigen is unknown. No per-base quality is available; no much larger clone lies one base away. This sample also contains other DNA sequences that code for the same CDR3. The sample is drawn from a study of early stage breast cancer tumors (dated by TCRdb to the late 2010s). As for the study more broadly: Of the roughly 17 invasive breast tumors, roughly eleven were found to be estrogen receptor-positive, progesterone receptor-positive and HER2-negative. Most of the 12 ER+/PR+/HER2- tumors were invasive ductal carcinomas, while the other four were invasive lobular carcinomas. A total of 2.5 million to 3 million templates, representing roughly 1,100,000 unique clonotypes, were detected across all samples. A read coverage of roughly 10-fold per sample was achieved on average. What the authors observed across the whole study: Greater similarity was observed between blood and normal breast repertoires than between blood and tumor repertoires, and tumor was distinguished from normal in about 85% of the 16 patients when each tissue was compared with blood. Bulk genomic DNA sequencing of unsorted cells missed chain pairing and functional markers such as CD4, CD8 and FOXP3. About 2.7-fold higher T cell density and higher clonality were observed in tumors than in adjacent normal breast tissue. Analysis by tumor subtype was prevented by the small cohort size. Enriched TCRB sequences shared across patients were found to be mostly commonly generated sequences that were unlikely to play an important role in the tumor microenvironment.

Taken from around 1.8-3.7 cm away from the tumor, the adjacent normal breast tissue was rinsed with PBS and kept in prechilled RNAlater. Because normal breast tissue has high lipid content and low cell density, about 100-340 mg of normal breast tissue was often needed to obtain enough DNA. The study profiled bulk TCR beta-chain repertoires in matched peripheral blood, tumor and adjacent normal breast tissue taken from about 15 patients with early-stage breast cancer. The Qiagen AllPrep DNA/RNA Mini kit was used for genomic DNA extraction. Every sample was amplified as two independent genomic DNA replicates, using approximately 550 ng for blood and about 1.5 ug for tumor or normal breast. TCRB sequencing of genomic DNA was carried out with the ImmunoSeq Intro kit according to the manufacturer's instructions. For absolute quantification, the roughly 30-cycle multiplex PCR included proprietary primers along with spike-in control sequences. An 87-bp fragment spanning the CDR3 and flanking V and J genes was sequenced with single-end 150-bp reads. Seven samples, with two replicates for each sample, were multiplexed per lane of an Illumina MiSeq using version 3.0 chemistry. The source study handled its data this way. Raw data were processed with the vendor's proprietary pipeline, and both replicates were merged into a single result per sample. Productive rearrangements sharing the V-gene family, CDR3 amino acid sequence and J-gene segment were defined as clonotypes. To compute clonality, the normalized Shannon entropy (Pielou evenness) of TCRB abundances was subtracted from 1. T cell density was estimated as total templates divided by the number of input cells, with the number of input cells inferred from the DNA input amount. Recon with default parameters was used to estimate total repertoire diversity and clonality. A clonotype was considered tumor-enriched if its abundance in tumor exceeded 0.1% and was at least 32-fold higher than its abundance in normal breast. This immuneACCESS table, as held by TCRdb, lists in-frame sequences with V and J called but not all clones. Of the missing ones, under half trace to an unresolved V gene in checked studies; the others have no known cause. The V and J calls and clone size come from that table; D and trimming were worked out from the DNA. The sample table holds some 9,700 clones, of which around 78% were seen once. Together, the top ten hold 7% to 9% of the sample.

CDR1 and CDR2 are drawn from the germline V gene (reference sequence): LNHDA, SQIVND. Trimming costs V 4 bases and J 0 bases, and their ends lie 10 bases apart. CDR3 length: 14 amino acids, cysteine to phenylalanine. The sequence is cut down to CDR3 DNA, 42 bases in frame from base 1. Sequencing used normal breast tissue next to the tumor. The chain is assembled from TRBV19 and TRBJ2-7; no D gene is confidently identified. The sequence was collected from a person in their forties with breast cancer. In nucleotide form, the sequence is TGTGCCAGTAGTACCTCTGGAAGCTCCTACGAGCAGTACTTC. Translated, this is CASSTSGSSYEQYF.